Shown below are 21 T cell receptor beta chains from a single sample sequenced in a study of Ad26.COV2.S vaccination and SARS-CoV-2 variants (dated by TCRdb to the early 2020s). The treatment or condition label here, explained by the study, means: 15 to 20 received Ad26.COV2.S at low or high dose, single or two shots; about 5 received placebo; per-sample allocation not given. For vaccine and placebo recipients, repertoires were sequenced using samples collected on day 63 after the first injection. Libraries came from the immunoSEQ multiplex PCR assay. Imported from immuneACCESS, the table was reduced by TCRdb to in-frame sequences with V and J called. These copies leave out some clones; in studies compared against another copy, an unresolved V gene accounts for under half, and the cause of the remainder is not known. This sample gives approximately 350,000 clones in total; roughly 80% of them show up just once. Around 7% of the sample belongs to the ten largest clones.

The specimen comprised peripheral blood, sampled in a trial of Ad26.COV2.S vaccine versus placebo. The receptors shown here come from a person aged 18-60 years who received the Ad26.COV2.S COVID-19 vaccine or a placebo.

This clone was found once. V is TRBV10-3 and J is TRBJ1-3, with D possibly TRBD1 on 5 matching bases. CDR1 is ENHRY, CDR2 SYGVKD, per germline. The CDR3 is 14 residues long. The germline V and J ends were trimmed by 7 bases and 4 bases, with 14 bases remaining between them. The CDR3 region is CAITWDEAGNTIYF. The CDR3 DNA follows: TGTGCCATCACCTGGGACGAGGCAGGAAACACCATATATTTT.

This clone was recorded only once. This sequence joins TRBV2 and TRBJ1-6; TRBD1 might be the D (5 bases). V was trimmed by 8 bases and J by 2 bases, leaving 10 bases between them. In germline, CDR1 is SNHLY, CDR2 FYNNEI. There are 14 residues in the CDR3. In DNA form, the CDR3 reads TGTGCCAGCGTCCGGGACCCCTATAATTCACCCCTCCACTTT. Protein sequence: CASVRDPYNSPLHF.

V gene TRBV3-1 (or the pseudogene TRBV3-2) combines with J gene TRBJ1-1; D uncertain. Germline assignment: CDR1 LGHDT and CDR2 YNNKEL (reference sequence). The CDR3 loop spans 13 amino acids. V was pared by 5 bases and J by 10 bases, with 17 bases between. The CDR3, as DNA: TGTGCCAGCAGCGGCCAGTTCGAGTTCGGAGCTTTCTTT. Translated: CASSGQFEFGAFF.

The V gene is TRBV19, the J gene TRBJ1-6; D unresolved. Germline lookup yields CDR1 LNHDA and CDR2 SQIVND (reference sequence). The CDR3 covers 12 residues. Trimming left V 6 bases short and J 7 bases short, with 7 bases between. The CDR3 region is CASRRPNSPLHF. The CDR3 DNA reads TGTGCCAGTAGACGGCCGAATTCACCCCTCCACTTT.

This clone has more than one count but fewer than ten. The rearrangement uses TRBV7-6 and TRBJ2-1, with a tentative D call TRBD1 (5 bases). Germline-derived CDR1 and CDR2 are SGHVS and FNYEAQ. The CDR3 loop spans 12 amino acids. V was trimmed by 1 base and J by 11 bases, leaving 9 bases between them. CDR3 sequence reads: CASSLEGPKQFF. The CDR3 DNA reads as TGTGCCAGCAGCTTAGAGGGGCCGAAGCAGTTCTTC.

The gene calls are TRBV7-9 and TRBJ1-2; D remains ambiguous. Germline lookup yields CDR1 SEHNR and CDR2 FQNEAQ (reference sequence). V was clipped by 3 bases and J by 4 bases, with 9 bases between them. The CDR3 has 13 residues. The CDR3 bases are TGTGCCAGCAGCTTCGGACGCTTCTATGGCTACACCTTC. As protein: CASSFGRFYGYTF.

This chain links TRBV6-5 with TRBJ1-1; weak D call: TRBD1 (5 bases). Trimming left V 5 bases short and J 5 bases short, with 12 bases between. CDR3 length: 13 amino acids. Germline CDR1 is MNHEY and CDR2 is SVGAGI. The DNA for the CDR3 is TGTGCCAGCAGTCCCGACCGGGGGACTGAAGCTTTCTTT. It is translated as CASSPDRGTEAFF.

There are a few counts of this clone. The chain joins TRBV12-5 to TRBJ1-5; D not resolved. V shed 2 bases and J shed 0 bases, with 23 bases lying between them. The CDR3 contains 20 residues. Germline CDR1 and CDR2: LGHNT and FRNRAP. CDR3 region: CASGLPTGGSPHYSNQPQHF. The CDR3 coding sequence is TGTGCTAGTGGTTTGCCGACGGGAGGATCCCCCCATTATAGCAATCAGCCCCAGCATTTT. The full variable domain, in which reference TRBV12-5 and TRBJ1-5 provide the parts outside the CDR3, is DARVTQTPRHKVTEMGQEVTMRCQPILGHNTVFWYRQTMMQGLELLAYFRNRAPLDDSGMPKDRFSAEMPDATLATLKIQPSEPRDSAVYFCASGLPTGGSPHYSNQPQHFGDGTRLSIL.

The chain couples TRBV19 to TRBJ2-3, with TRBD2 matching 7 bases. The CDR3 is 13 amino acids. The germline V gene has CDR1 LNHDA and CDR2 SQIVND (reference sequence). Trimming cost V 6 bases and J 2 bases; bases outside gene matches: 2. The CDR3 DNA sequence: TGTGCCAGTAGCCGGGGGGTCACAGATACGCAGTATTTT. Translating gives CASSRGVTDTQYF.

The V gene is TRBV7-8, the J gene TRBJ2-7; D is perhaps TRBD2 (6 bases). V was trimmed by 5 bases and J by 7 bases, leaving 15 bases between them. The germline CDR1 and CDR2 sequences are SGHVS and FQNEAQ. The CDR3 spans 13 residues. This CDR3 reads CASSRMPRGEQYF. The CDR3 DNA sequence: TGTGCCAGCAGCCGTATGCCTCGGGGGGAGCAGTACTTC.

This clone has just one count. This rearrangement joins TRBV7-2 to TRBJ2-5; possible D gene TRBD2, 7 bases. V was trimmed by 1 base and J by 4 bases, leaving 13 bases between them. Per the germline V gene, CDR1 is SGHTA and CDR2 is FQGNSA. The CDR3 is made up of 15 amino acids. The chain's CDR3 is CASSLDPGGRETQYF. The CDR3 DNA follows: TGTGCCAGCAGCTTAGATCCGGGGGGCCGAGAGACCCAGTACTTC. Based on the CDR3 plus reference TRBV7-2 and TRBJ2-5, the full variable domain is GAGVSQSPSNKVTEKGKDVELRCDPISGHTALYWYRQSLGQGLEFLIYFQGNSAPDKSGLPSDRFSAERTGGSVSTLTIQRTQQEDSAVYLCASSLDPGGRETQYFGPGTRLLVL.

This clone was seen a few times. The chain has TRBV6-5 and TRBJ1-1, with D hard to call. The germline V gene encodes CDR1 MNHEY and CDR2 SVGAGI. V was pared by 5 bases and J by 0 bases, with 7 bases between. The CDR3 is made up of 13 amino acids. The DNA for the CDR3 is TGTGCCAGCAGTCCGACTATGAACACTGAAGCTTTCTTT. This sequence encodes CASSPTMNTEAFF.

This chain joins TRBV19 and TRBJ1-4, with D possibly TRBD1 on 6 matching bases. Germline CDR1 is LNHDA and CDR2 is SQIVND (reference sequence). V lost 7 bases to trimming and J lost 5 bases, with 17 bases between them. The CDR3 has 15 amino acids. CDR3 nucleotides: TGTGCCAGTAATCAGGGGATCGGACAGAATGAAAAACTGTTTTTT. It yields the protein CASNQGIGQNEKLFF.

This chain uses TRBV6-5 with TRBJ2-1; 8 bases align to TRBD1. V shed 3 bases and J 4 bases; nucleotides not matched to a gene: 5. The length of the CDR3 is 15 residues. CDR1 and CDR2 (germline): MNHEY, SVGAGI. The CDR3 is CASSYGGQGYNEQFF. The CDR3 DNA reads TGTGCCAGCAGTTATGGCGGACAGGGATACAATGAGCAGTTCTTC.

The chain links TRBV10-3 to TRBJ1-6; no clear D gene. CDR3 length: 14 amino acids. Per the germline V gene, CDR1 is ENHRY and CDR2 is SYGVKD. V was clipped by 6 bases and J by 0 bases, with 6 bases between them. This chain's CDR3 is CAISRDSYNSPLHF. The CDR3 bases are TGTGCCATCAGCCGGGACTCCTATAATTCACCCCTCCACTTT.

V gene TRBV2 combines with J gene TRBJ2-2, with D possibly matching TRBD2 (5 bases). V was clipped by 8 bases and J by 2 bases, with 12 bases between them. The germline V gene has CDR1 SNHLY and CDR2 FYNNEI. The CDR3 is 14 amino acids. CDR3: CASRADLNTGELFF. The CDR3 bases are TGTGCCAGCCGAGCGGATCTTAACACCGGGGAGCTGTTTTTT.

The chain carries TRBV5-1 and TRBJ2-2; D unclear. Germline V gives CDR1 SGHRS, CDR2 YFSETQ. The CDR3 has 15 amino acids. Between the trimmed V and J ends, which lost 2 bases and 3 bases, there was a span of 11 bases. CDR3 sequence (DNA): TGCGCCAGCAGCTTAACCACACAAGACACCGGGGAGCTGTTTTTT. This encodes CASSLTTQDTGELFF.

CDR3 nucleotides: TGCGCCAGCAGCCAAGATTTTGGACTAGCGGGTGATACAGATACGCAGTATTTT. Its translation is CASSQDFGLAGDTDTQYF. V and J are TRBV4-3 and TRBJ2-3; TRBD2 aligns across 11 bases. The CDR3 contains 18 residues. Germline V gene sequence: CDR1 LGHNA, CDR2 YSLEER. The V gene end was trimmed by 0 bases and the J gene end by 3 bases; junction bases not matched to a gene: 8.

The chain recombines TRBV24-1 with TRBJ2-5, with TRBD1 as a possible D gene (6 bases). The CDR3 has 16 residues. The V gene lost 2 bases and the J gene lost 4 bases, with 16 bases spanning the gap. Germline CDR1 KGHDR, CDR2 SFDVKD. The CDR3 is CATSDYGDMGRETQYF. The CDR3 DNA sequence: TGTGCCACCAGTGATTACGGGGACATGGGGAGAGAGACCCAGTACTTC.

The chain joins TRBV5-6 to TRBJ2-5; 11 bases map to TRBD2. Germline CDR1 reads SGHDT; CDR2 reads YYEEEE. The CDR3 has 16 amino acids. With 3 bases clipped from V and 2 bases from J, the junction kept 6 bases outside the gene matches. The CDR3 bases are TGTGCCAGCAGCTGGGCCGGGACTAGCGGACAAGAGACCCAGTACTTC. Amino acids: CASSWAGTSGQETQYF.

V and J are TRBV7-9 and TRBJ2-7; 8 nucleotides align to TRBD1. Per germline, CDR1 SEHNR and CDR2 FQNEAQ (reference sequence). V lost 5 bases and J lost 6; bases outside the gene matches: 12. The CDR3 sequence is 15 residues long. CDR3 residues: CASSPGGQGATEQYF. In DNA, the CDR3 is TGTGCCAGCAGCCCGGGCGGGCAGGGGGCTACCGAGCAGTACTTC.